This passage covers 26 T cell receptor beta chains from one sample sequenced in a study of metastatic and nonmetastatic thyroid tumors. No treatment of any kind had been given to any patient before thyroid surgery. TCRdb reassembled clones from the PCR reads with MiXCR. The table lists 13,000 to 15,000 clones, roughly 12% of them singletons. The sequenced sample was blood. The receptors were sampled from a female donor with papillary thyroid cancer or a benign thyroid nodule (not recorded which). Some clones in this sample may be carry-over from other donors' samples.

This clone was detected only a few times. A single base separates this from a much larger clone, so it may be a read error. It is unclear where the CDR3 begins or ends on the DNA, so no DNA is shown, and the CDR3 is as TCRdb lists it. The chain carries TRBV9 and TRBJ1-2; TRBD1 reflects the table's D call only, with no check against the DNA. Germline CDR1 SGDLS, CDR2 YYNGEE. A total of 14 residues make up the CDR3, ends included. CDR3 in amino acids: CASSTRGFAKGSTF.

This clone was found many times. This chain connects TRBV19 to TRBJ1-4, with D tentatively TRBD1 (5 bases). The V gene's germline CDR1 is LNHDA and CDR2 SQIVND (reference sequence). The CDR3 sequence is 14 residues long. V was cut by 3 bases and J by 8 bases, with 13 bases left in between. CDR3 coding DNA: TGTGCCAGTAGTATGAGCCAGGGCCGAGAAAAACTGTTTTTT. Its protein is CASSMSQGREKLFF.

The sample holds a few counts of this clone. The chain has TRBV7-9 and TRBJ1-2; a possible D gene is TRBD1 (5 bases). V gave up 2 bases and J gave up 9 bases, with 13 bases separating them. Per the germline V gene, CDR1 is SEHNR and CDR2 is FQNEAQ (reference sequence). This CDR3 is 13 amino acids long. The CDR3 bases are TGTGCCAGCAGCTTACAGTCCAGGGCGTGCTACACCTTC. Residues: CASSLQSRACYTF.

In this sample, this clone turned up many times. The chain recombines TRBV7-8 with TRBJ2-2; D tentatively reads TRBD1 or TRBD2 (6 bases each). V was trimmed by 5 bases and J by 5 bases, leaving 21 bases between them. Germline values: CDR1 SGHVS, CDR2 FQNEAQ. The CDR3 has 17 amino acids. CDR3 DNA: TGTGCCAGCAGCCGAACAGGGCAGGGAGGAAGGACCGGGGAGCTGTTTTTT. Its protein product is CASSRTGQGGRTGELFF.

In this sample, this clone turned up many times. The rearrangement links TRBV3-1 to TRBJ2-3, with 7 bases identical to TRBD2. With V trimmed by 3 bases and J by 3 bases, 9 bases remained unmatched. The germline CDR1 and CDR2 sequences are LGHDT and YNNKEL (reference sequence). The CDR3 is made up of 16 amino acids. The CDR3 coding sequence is TGTGCCAGCAGCCAGGGAAGCGGGGTTGGAACAGATACGCAGTATTTT. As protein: CASSQGSGVGTDTQYF.

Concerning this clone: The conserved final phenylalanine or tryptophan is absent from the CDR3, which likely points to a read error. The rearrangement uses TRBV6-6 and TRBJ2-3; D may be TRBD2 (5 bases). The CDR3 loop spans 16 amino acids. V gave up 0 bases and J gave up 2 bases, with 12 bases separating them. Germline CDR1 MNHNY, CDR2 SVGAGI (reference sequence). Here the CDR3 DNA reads TGTGCCAGCAGTTACTCGGCGGGTACACCCACAGATACGCAGTATTTA. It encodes CASSYSAGTPTDTQYL.

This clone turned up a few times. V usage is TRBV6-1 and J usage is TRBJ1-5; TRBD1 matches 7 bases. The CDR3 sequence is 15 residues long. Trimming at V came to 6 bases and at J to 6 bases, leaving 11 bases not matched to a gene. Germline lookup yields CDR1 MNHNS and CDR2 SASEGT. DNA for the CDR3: TGTGCCAGCAGCAGGGGGGCGCTGGGCCCTCAGCCCCAGCATTTT. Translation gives CASSRGALGPQPQHF.

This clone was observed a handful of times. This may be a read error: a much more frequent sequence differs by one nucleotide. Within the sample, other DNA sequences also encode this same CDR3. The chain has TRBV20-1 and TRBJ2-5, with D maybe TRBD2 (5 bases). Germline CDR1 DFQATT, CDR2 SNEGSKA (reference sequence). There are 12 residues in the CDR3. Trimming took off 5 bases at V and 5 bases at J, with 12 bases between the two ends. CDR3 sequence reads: CSASDRGETQYF. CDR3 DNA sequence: TGCAGTGCTTCGGACCGGGGTGAGACCCAGTACTTC.

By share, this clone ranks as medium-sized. The CDR3: CASSEEGGGEQFF. CDR3 DNA sequence: TGTGCCAGCAGTGAAGAAGGGGGCGGGGAGCAGTTCTTC. The V gene is TRBV25-1, the J gene TRBJ2-1, with 7 bases identical to TRBD1. Germline V gives CDR1 MGHDK, CDR2 SYGVNS. The CDR3 covers 13 residues. J lost 10 bases, V lost 2 bases, and 5 bases had no gene match.

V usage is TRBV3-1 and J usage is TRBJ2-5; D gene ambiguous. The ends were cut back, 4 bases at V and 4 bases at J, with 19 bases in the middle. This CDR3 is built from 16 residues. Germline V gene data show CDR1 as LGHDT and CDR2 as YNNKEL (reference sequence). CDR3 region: CASSPGVVRTRETQYF. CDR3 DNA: TGTGCCAGCAGCCCTGGGGTAGTGAGAACCCGAGAGACCCAGTACTTC.

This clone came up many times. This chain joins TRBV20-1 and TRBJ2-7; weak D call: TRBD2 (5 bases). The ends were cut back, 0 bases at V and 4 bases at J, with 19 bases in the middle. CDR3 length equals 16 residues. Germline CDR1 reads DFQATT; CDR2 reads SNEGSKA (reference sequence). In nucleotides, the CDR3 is TGCAGTGCTAGAGACCCCATGGGAGACCGATGGTACGAGCAGTACTTC. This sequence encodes CSARDPMGDRWYEQYF.

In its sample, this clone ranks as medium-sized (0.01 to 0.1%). CDR3 coding DNA: TGTGCCAGCAGTGTTTGGGTGGGAGGAGCCGGGGAGCTGTTTTTT. Translated, it gives CASSVWVGGAGELFF. The chain is built from TRBV2 and TRBJ2-2; weak D call: TRBD2 (6 bases). The CDR3 consists of 15 residues. V was clipped by 4 bases and J by 6 bases, with 15 bases between them. The germline V gene encodes CDR1 SNHLY and CDR2 FYNNEI.

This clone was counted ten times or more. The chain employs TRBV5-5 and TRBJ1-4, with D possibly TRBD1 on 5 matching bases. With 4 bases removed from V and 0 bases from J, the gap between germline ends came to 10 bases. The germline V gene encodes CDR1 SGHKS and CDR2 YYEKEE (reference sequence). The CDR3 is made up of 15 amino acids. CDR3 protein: CASSRGHATNEKLFF. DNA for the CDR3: TGTGCCAGCAGCCGTGGACACGCAACTAATGAAAAACTGTTTTTT.

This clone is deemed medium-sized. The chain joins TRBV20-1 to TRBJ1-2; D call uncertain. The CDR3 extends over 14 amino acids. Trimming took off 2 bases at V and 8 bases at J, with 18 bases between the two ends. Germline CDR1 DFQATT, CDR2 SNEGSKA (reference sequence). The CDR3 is CSARPWESMGGYTF. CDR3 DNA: TGCAGTGCTAGACCCTGGGAATCCATGGGGGGCTACACCTTC.

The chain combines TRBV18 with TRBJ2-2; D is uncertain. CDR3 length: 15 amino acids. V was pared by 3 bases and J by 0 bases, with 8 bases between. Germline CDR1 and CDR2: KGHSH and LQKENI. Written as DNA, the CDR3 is TGTGCCAGCTCACCCATAGACACGAACACCGGGGAGCTGTTTTTT. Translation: CASSPIDTNTGELFF.

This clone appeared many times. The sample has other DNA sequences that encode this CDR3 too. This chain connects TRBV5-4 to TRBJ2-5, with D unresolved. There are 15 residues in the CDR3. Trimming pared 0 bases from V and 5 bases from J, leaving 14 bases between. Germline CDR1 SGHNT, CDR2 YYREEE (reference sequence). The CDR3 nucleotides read TGTGCCAGCAGCTTGGCTGGCAGGAAGGTGGAGACCCAGTACTTC. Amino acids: CASSLAGRKVETQYF.

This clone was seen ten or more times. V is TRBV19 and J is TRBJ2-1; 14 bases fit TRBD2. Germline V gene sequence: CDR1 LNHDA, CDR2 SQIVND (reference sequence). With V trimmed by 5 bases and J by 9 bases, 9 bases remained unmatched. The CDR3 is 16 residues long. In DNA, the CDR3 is TGTGCCAGTAGTTTCCGAGGGACTAGCGGGAGAACTGAGCAGTTCTTC. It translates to CASSFRGTSGRTEQFF.

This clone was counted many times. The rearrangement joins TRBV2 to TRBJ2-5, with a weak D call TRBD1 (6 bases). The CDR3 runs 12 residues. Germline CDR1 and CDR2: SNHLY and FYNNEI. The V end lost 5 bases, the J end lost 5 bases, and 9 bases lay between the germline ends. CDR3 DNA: TGTGCCAGCAGTCAGGGGTGGGAGACCCAGTACTTC. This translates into CASSQGWETQYF.

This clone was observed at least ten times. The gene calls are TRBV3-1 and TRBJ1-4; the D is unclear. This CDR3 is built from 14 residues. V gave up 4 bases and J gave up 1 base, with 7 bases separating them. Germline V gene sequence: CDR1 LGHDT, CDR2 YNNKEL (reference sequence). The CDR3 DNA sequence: TGTGCCAGCAGCCCCCGGGGAACTAATGAAAAACTGTTTTTT. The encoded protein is CASSPRGTNEKLFF.

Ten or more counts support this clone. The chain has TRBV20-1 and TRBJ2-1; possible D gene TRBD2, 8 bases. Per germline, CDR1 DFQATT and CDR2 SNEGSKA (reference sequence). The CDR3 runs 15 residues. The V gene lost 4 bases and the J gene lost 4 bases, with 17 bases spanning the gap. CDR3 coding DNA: TGCAGTGCTATACATAGCGGGACAGAATACAATGAGCAGTTCTTC. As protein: CSAIHSGTEYNEQFF.

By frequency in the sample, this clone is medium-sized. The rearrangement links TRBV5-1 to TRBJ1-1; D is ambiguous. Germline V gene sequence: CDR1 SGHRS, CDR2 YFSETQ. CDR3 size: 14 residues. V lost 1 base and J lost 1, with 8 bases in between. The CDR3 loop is CASSLWPGNTEAFF. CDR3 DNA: TGCGCCAGCAGCTTGTGGCCGGGGAACACTGAAGCTTTCTTT.

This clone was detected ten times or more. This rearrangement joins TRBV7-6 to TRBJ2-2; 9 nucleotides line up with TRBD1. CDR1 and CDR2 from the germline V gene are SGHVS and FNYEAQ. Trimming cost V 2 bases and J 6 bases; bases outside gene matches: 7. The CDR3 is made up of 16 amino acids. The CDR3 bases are TGTGCCAGCAGCTTACGTCCCGGGACAGGGCCCGGGGAGCTGTTTTTT. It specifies CASSLRPGTGPGELFF.

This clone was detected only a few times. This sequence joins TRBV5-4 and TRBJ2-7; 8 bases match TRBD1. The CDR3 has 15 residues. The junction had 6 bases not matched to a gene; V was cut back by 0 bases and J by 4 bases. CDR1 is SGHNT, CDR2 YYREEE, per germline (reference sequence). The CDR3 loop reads CASSLGQGAMYEQYF. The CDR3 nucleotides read TGTGCCAGCAGCTTGGGTCAGGGGGCGATGTACGAGCAGTACTTC.

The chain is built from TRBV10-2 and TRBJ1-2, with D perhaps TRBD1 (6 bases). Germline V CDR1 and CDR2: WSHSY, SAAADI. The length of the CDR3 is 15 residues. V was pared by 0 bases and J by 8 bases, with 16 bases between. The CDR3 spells CASSESWGAEYGYTF. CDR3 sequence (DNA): TGCGCCAGCAGTGAGTCCTGGGGGGCGGAGTACGGCTACACCTTC.

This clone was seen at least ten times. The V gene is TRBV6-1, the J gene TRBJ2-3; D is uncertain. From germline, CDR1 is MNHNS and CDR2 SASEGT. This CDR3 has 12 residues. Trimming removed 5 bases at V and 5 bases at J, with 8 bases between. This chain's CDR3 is CASSPLGDTQYF. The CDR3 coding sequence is TGTGCCAGCAGTCCTCTCGGAGATACGCAGTATTTT.

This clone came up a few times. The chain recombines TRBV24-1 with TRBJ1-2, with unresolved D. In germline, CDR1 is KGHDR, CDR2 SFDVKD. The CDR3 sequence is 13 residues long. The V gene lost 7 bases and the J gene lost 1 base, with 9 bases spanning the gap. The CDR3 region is CATSREFNYGYTF. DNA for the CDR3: TGTGCCACCAGCCGTGAATTTAACTATGGCTACACCTTC.